The next 9 T cell receptor beta chains were all read from a single sample in a study of cytomegalovirus exposure and HLA in healthy donors. The PCR was carried out with 60 Vbeta primers and 13 Jbeta primers. Produced via immunoSEQ multiplex PCR; TCRdb's table is partial and in-frame only. The sample holds over 150,000 clones, around 74% seen once. Sequencing input: PBMCs. The receptors originated from a man in his late teens or twenties in good health and CMV-seronegative.

This clone was counted only a few times. The chain carries TRBV6-5 and TRBJ1-1; D may be TRBD1 (6 bases). Trimming removed 6 bases at V and 1 base at J, with 12 bases between. Germline assignment: CDR1 MNHEY and CDR2 SVGAGI. The CDR3 has 14 residues. The CDR3 region has the DNA TGTGCCAGCAGGGGGGACAATTGGAACACTGAAGCTTTCTTT. It encodes CASRGDNWNTEAFF.

The rearrangement links TRBV9 to TRBJ2-7; TRBD2 agrees at 8 bases. The CDR3 covers 16 residues. V lost 4 bases, J lost 5 bases, and 14 bases stayed unmatched. Looked up from germline, CDR1 is SGDLS and CDR2 is YYNGEE. The CDR3 loop is CASSPSRTSFDDEQYF. DNA for the CDR3: TGTGCCAGCAGCCCTTCCCGGACTAGCTTCGACGACGAGCAGTACTTC.

The CDR3: CASSLRMGQRNEQFF. The CDR3 DNA sequence: TGCGCCAGCAGCCTAAGGATGGGACAGCGCAATGAGCAGTTCTTC. This chain connects TRBV4-1 to TRBJ2-1, with TRBD1 matching over 7 bases. The V gene end was trimmed by 4 bases and the J gene end by 6 bases; junction bases not matched to a gene: 9. Germline V gene data show CDR1 as MGHRA and CDR2 as YSYEKL. The CDR3 has 15 residues.

This clone was counted between two and nine times. This rearrangement joins TRBV11-3 to TRBJ1-2, with a weak D call TRBD1 (5 bases). Germline assignment: CDR1 SGHNT and CDR2 YENEEA. This CDR3 is built from 18 residues. V lost 0 bases, J lost 0 bases, and 17 bases lay in between. The CDR3 nucleotides are TGTGCCAGCAGCTTAGATCTGGGAAAGGGGCCTTCTAACTATGGCTACACCTTC. As protein: CASSLDLGKGPSNYGYTF.

This clone appeared a few times. The rearrangement links TRBV27 to TRBJ1-5; tentatively, D is TRBD1 (6 bases). V was cut by 6 bases and J by 0 bases, with 18 bases left in between. Looked up from germline, CDR1 is MNHEY and CDR2 is SMNVEV (reference sequence). The CDR3 runs 17 residues. The CDR3: CASSQHRDTHSNQPQHF. CDR3 nucleotide sequence: TGTGCCAGCAGCCAACACCGGGACACACATAGCAATCAGCCCCAGCATTTT.

The chain joins TRBV9 to TRBJ1-3; a weak D match, TRBD1 (6 bases). Looked up from germline, CDR1 is SGDLS and CDR2 is YYNGEE. The CDR3 loop spans 15 amino acids. With 1 base removed from V and 4 bases from J, the gap between germline ends came to 12 bases. The CDR3 sequence is CASSVRAQGGNTIYF. In DNA form, the CDR3 reads TGTGCCAGCAGCGTACGGGCTCAGGGGGGAAACACCATATATTTT.

This clone was seen a single time. V gene TRBV4-3 combines with J gene TRBJ2-6; D possibly corresponds to TRBD2 (5 bases). V gave up 0 bases and J gave up 0 bases, with 12 bases separating them. The CDR3 totals 18 residues. CDR1 LGHNA and CDR2 YSLEER come from the germline V gene. DNA of the CDR3: TGCGCCAGCAGCCAAGATGAGGGATTGTCCTCTGGGGCCAACGTCCTGACTTTC. The encoded protein is CASSQDEGLSSGANVLTF.

The chain recombines TRBV27 with TRBJ2-5, with 10 nucleotides matching TRBD2. Germline V gene sequence: CDR1 MNHEY, CDR2 SMNVEV (reference sequence). The V segment lost 2 bases and the J segment 3 bases; nucleotides outside the gene matches: 6. CDR3 length: 16 amino acids. CDR3 residues: CASSLDSGRLEETQYF. The CDR3 region has the DNA TGTGCCAGCAGTTTAGATAGCGGGAGGTTGGAAGAGACCCAGTACTTC.

In its sample, this clone was seen a few times. An end of the junction does not agree with germline; a read error may underlie this. The rearrangement uses TRBV6-5 and TRBJ2-7; the D gene is possibly TRBD2 (6 bases). Germline CDR1 is MNHEY and CDR2 is SVGAGI. The CDR3 covers 14 residues. CDR3 sequence: CASSDPRGTYGQYF. CDR3 DNA sequence: TGTGCCAGCAGTGACCCCCGGGGGACTTACGGGCAGTACTTC.